This section outlines one TCR beta chain sequence together with its context. The data were obtained in a study of CD8 T cells in Susac syndrome. The trim removed 2 bases at V and 3 bases at J, leaving 7 bases unmatched. Per the germline V gene, CDR1 is MGHDK and CDR2 is SYGVNS. The CDR3 has 16 amino acids. RNA amounts of roughly 0.5 to 1 ug underwent reverse transcription with random hexamers. TCRdb reprocessed the immunoSEQ multiplex PCR reads via MiXCR and lists one record per CDR3 protein. The repertoire includes around 200,000 distinct CDR3 sequences, around nine tenths of them detected once, and about 0.12% sits in the top ten.

The TCR was taken from a human donor with multiple sclerosis. The sequenced sample consisted of CD8+ T cells from PBMCs. This sequence joins TRBV25-1 and TRBJ2-1; 7 nucleotides match TRBD2. CDR3 in DNA: TGTGCCAGCAGTGAAGGGACTACTAATTACTACAATGAGCAGTTCTTC. Translating it yields CASSEGTTNYYNEQFF. Based on the CDR3 plus reference TRBV25-1 and TRBJ2-1, the full variable domain is EADIYQTPRYLVIGTGKKITLECSQTMGHDKMYWYQQDPGMELHLIHYSYGVNSTEKGDLSSESTVSRIRTEHFPLTLESARPSHTSQYLCASSEGTTNYYNEQFFGPGTRLTVL.